A single sample is the source of the 11 T cell receptor beta chains below, sequenced in a study of cytomegalovirus exposure and HLA in healthy donors. This PCR relied on a set of 60 Vbeta primers and 13 Jbeta primers. Method: immunoSEQ multiplex PCR; TCRdb's copy keeps in-frame clones and lacks some. Here the sample spans roughly 130,000 clones, under 85% being singletons. Specimen: PBMCs. The receptors originated from a woman in her fifties or sixties in good health and CMV-seropositive.

CDR3 sequence (DNA): TGTGCCAGCAGGATTAGCGGGGGCAACAATGAGCAGTTCTTC. Encoded protein: CASRISGGNNEQFF. The chain couples TRBV6-5 to TRBJ2-1; TRBD2 aligns across 9 bases. The CDR3 has 14 residues. Germline V gene data show CDR1 as MNHEY and CDR2 as SVGAGI. The ends lost 6 bases at V and 5 bases at J; junction bases unmatched: 5.

In regard to this clone: At one end the junction does not follow the germline gene, possibly because of a read error. V and J are TRBV12-5 and TRBJ1-2; 8 bases line up with TRBD1. From germline, CDR1 is LGHNT and CDR2 FRNRAP. The CDR3 runs 16 residues. Here the CDR3 DNA reads TGTGCTCGTGGTCCCCCCGACCGGACAGGGAACTATGGCTACACCTTC. Protein: CARGPPDRTGNYGYTF.

This chain links TRBV29-1 with TRBJ1-1, with D unclear. V lost 7 bases and J lost 2, with 11 bases in between. This CDR3 comprises 12 residues. CDR1 is SQVTM, CDR2 ANQGSEA, per germline. The CDR3 sequence: CSGRRLNTEAFF. CDR3 in DNA: TGCAGCGGACGAAGACTTAACACTGAAGCTTTCTTT. Combining the CDR3 with reference TRBV29-1 and TRBJ1-1 gives the whole variable domain SAVISQKPSRDICQRGTSLTIQCQVDSQVTMMFWYRQQPGQSLTLIATANQGSEATYESGFVIDKFPISRPNLTFSTLTVSNMSPEDSSIYLCSGRRLNTEAFFGQGTRLTVV.

This chain connects TRBV10-3 to TRBJ1-2; D remains ambiguous. With 10 bases removed from V and 0 bases from J, the gap between germline ends came to 12 bases. Germline-derived CDR1 and CDR2 are ENHRY and SYGVKD. The CDR3 has 13 amino acids. The CDR3 sequence is CATRGHANYGYTF. CDR3 DNA: TGTGCCACCCGGGGTCATGCTAACTATGGCTACACCTTC.

The genes are TRBV7-2 and TRBJ2-7; D uncertain. The V and J ends lost 1 base and 3 bases respectively, with 10 bases between them. Germline CDR1 reads SGHTA; CDR2 reads FQGNSA. CDR3 size: 14 residues. This CDR3 is CASSLDGPGYEQYF. CDR3 coding DNA: TGTGCCAGCAGCTTAGACGGCCCGGGCTACGAGCAGTACTTC.

This chain joins TRBV13 and TRBJ1-6, with D maybe TRBD1 (6 bases). Looked up from germline, CDR1 is PRHDT and CDR2 is FYEKMQ (reference sequence). Trimming took 5 bases from V and 10 from J, leaving 15 bases between them. This CDR3 spans 14 amino acids. The CDR3 here is CASSLRGSESPLHF. The CDR3 DNA is TGTGCCAGCAGCCTCAGGGGAAGTGAATCACCCCTCCACTTT.

The chain has TRBV30 and TRBJ2-1; D possibly corresponds to TRBD1 (6 bases). Germline V CDR1 and CDR2: GTSNPN, SVGIG (reference sequence). Between the trimmed V and J ends, which lost 2 bases and 4 bases, there was a span of 9 bases. The CDR3 sequence is 13 residues long. The CDR3 sequence is CAWSIGQYNEQFF. CDR3 nucleotide sequence: TGTGCCTGGAGTATCGGACAGTACAATGAGCAGTTCTTC.

The genes are TRBV7-8 and TRBJ2-7; TRBD1 matches at 7 bases. This CDR3 region has 13 residues. Trimming at V came to 4 bases and at J to 12 bases, leaving 12 bases not matched to a gene. Germline CDR1 SGHVS, CDR2 FQNEAQ. CDR3 sequence reads: CASSSPPSTGRYF. For the CDR3, the DNA is TGTGCCAGCAGCTCGCCCCCATCGACAGGGCGGTACTTC.

The rearrangement uses TRBV5-1 and TRBJ1-1, with D possibly matching TRBD1 (6 bases). CDR1 SGHRS and CDR2 YFSETQ come from the germline V gene. V was clipped by 0 bases and J by 0 bases, with 15 bases between them. The CDR3 runs 17 residues. The CDR3 loop reads CASSLGTGFEMNTEAFF. The CDR3 DNA follows: TGCGCCAGCAGCTTGGGTACAGGGTTTGAGATGAACACTGAAGCTTTCTTT.

The V and J genes are TRBV9 and TRBJ2-5; unclear D gene. CDR3 size: 14 residues. Germline V CDR1 and CDR2: SGDLS, YYNGEE. The V gene lost 0 bases and the J gene lost 5 bases, with 11 bases spanning the gap. The CDR3 sequence is CASSVGPPAETQYF. The DNA for the CDR3 is TGTGCCAGCAGCGTAGGTCCCCCCGCGGAGACCCAGTACTTC.

This clone was observed a single time. The chain has TRBV7-9 and TRBJ1-1, with a possible D match to TRBD1 (6 bases). Per the germline V gene, CDR1 is SEHNR and CDR2 is FQNEAQ (reference sequence). V lost 5 bases and J lost 1, with 11 bases in between. The CDR3 covers 14 residues. The CDR3 DNA follows: TGTGCCAGCAGCACAGGGATGGGGAACACTGAAGCTTTCTTT. This codes for CASSTGMGNTEAFF.